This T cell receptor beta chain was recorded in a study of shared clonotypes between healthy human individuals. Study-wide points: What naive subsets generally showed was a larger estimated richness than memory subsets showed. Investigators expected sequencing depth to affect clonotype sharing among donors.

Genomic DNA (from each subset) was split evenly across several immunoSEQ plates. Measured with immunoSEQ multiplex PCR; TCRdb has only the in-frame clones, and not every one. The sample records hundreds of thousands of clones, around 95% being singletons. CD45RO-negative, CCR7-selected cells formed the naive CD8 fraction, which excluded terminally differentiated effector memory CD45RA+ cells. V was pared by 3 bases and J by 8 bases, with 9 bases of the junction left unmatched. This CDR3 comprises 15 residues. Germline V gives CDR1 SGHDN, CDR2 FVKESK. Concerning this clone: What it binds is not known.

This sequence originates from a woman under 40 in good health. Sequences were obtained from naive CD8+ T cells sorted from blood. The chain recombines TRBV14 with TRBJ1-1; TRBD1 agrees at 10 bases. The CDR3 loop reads CASSQGRTGGSEAFF. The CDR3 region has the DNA TGTGCCAGCAGCCAGGGTAGGACAGGGGGTTCCGAAGCTTTCTTT.